The present TCR beta chain was sequenced within a study of persistence of HIV-infected CD4 T cells. Study overall: Multiple blood draws of up to roughly 200 mL, except a couple of donors with single leukapheresis. Broader study findings: Rare CMV-responding cells carrying HIV-1 proviruses were not analyzed separately for TCR.

Sequencing used immunoSEQ version 4 in survey mode. TCRdb's copy holds only in-frame clones and misses some; the assay was immunoSEQ multiplex PCR. The sample shows over 25,000 clones, roughly 80% of them seen only once. Stimulation used 7.5 to 10 ug/mL lysate from CMV-infected fibroblasts. CD40L/CD69 double-negative CD45RO-high memory CD4+ T cells were collected. Turning to this clone: The antigen is undetermined.

V gave up 7 bases and J gave up 6 bases, with 18 bases separating them. Per the germline V gene, CDR1 is MNHNS and CDR2 is SASEGT. The CDR3 spans 14 residues. The receptor comes from an adult man with HIV who was CMV-seropositive. This chain connects TRBV6-1 to TRBJ1-2; tentative D call: TRBD1 (5 bases). Sequenced material: CD4+ T cells sorted from PBMCs after approximately 18-hour stimulation, taken from a patient who received antiretroviral therapy. CDR3 loop: CASMGSEGKHGYTF. For the CDR3, the DNA is TGTGCCAGCATGGGATCAGAGGGGAAGCATGGCTACACCTTC.